These 2 T cell receptor beta chains share one sample of origin, sequenced in a study of T cells in Graves' hyperthyroidism and ophthalmopathy. Researchers amplified the TCR beta CDR3 regions from RNA transcripts. Carried out on the TCR CDR3, a first-round RT-PCR used the HTBI primer set. TCRdb redid the calling of the multiplex PCR reads with MiXCR, one entry per CDR3 protein. The sample lists a few hundred thousand distinct CDR3 sequences, 15% to 18% occurring once. Sequencing used blood. The receptors here all came from a woman aged 18-29 years with Graves' hyperthyroidism.

In its sample, this clonotype was seen many times. The V gene is TRBV27, the J gene TRBJ1-1, with a tentative D call TRBD1 (5 bases). Germline lookup yields CDR1 MNHEY and CDR2 SMNVEV (reference sequence). The CDR3 spans 14 residues. Trimming took off 6 bases at V and 1 base at J, with 12 bases between the two ends. The CDR3: CASRKFRENTEAFF. DNA for the CDR3: TGTGCCAGCAGAAAATTCAGGGAGAACACTGAAGCTTTCTTT.

This clonotype has ten or more counts. The rearrangement links TRBV30 to TRBJ1-4, with D unclear. Germline lookup yields CDR1 GTSNPN and CDR2 SVGIG (reference sequence). The germline V and J ends were trimmed by 0 bases and 10 bases, with 6 bases remaining between them. The CDR3 runs 11 residues. The CDR3 DNA follows: TGTGCCTGGAGTGTGGAGGGAAAACTGTTTTTT. Protein: CAWSVEGKLFF.